This TCR beta chain was found in a study of T cell changes during pregnancy in multiple sclerosis. Concerning this clone: The sample has other DNA sequences that encode this CDR3 too.

The V end was cut by 4 bases, the J end by 6 bases, with 16 bases between. Germline V CDR1 and CDR2: SGHRS, YFSETQ. The CDR3 has 15 amino acids. Sequenced by immunoSEQ multiplex PCR; TCRdb stores in-frame clones only, minus some. The data hold about 36,000 clones, with over 90% observed a single time. This TCR derives from a female donor in good health, enrolled as a control in a pregnancy study. The chain couples TRBV5-1 to TRBJ2-2; D possibly corresponds to TRBD2 (6 bases). The starting material was CD4+ T cells from peripheral blood mononuclear cells, obtained in the third trimester of pregnancy. The CDR3 DNA reads as TGCGCCAGCAGCCCCGGACAAGGAGGGGCCGGGGAGCTGTTTTTT. Translating gives CASSPGQGGAGELFF.